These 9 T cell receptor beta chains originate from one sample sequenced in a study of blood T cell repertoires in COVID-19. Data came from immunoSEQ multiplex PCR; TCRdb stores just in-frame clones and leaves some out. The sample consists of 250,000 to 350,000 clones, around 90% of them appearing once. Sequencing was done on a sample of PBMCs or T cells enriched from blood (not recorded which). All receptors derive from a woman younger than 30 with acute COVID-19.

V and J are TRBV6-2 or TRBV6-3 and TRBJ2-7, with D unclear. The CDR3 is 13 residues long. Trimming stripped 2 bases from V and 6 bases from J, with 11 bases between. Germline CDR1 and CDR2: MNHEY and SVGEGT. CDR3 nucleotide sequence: TGTGCCAGCAGTTACCCGGGTGTAGGCGAGCAGTACTTC. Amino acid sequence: CASSYPGVGEQYF.

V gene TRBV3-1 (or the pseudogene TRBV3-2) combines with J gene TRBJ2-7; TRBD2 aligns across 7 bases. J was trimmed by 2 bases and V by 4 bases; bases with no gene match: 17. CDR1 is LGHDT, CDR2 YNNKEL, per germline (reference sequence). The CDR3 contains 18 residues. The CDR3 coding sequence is TGTGCCAGCAGCCCGCTCGCTGGGGCGGGAGACGTGGCCTACGAGCAGTACTTC. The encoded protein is CASSPLAGAGDVAYEQYF.

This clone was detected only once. This CDR3 is CAWSVRNVRAKNIQYF. CDR3 in DNA: TGTGCCTGGAGTGTACGTAATGTGAGGGCCAAAAACATTCAGTACTTC. V is TRBV30 and J is TRBJ2-4, with D unclear. This CDR3 is 16 amino acids long. Deletions cut 0 bases from V and 1 base from J, with 13 bases between. Germline V gene sequence: CDR1 GTSNPN, CDR2 SVGIG (reference sequence).

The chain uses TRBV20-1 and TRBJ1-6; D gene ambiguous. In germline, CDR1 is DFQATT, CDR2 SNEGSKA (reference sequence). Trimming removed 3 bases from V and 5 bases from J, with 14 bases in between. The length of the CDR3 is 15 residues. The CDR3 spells CSASTGLGNNSPLHF. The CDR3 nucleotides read TGCAGTGCTAGTACTGGTCTAGGAAATAATTCACCCCTCCACTTT.

The CDR3 region is CSVRTGGFYEQYF. CDR3 DNA sequence: TGCAGCGTTAGGACAGGGGGCTTCTACGAGCAGTACTTC. This chain links TRBV29-1 with TRBJ2-7, with TRBD1 matching over 11 bases. This CDR3 is 13 amino acids long. CDR1 and CDR2 from the germline V gene are SQVTM and ANQGSEA. With V trimmed by 5 bases and J by 3 bases, 3 bases remained unmatched.

In DNA, the CDR3 is TGCGCCAGCAGCCAAGCTTCGTCCTACGAGCAGTACTTC. Amino acids: CASSQASSYEQYF. The gene calls are TRBV4-1 and TRBJ2-7; D call uncertain. The CDR3 has 13 amino acids. Trimming removed 1 base from V and 1 base from J, with 5 bases in between. Germline V gene lookup returns CDR1 MGHRA and CDR2 YSYEKL.

CDR3 residues: CASSPGGQVERQPQHF. The CDR3 bases are TGTGCCAGTAGTCCAGGGGGACAGGTCGAGCGGCAGCCCCAGCATTTT. V usage is TRBV19 and J usage is TRBJ1-5; TRBD1 aligns across 8 bases. The CDR3 runs 16 residues. Germline-derived CDR1 and CDR2 are LNHDA and SQIVND (reference sequence). Trimming removed 5 bases from V and 7 bases from J; junction bases left unmatched: 13.

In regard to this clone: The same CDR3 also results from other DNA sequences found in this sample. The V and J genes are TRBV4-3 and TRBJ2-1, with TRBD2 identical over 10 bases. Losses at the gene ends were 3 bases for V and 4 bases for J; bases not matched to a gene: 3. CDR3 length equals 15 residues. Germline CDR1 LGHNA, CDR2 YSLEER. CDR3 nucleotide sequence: TGCGCCAGCAGCCACGGGACTAGCGTATACAATGAGCAGTTCTTC. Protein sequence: CASSHGTSVYNEQFF.

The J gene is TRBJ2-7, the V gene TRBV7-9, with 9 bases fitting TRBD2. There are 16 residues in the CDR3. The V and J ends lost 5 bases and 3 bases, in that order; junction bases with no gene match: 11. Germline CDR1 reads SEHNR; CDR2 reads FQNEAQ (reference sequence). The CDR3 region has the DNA TGTGCCAGCAGCCCCTACAGGATTAGCGGGAGCTACGAGCAGTACTTC. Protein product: CASSPYRISGSYEQYF.